This T cell receptor beta chain was observed in a study of T cell therapy after organ transplantation. Time point denoted: 20-29 weeks after completion of therapy. The protocol was immunoSEQ multiplex PCR, while the TCRdb copy is restricted to in-frame clones and leaves out a portion. The data show roughly 20,000 clones, with roughly 89% seen just once and 36% held by the top ten. Trimming took 0 bases from V and 0 from J, leaving 6 bases between them. Germline assignment: CDR1 SGHNT and CDR2 YYREEE (reference sequence). The CDR3 consists of 14 residues. As to this clone: Its antigen is still unknown.

V usage is TRBV5-4 and J usage is TRBJ2-5; the D is unclear. The TCR sequence derives from a human patient who had received a solid organ transplant and had CMV disease. Some T cells may trace back to the graft donor. Sequencing used CD8+ T cells from blood, obtained after autologous CMV-specific T cell therapy. This CDR3 reads CASSLAVDQETQYF. The DNA of the CDR3 is TGTGCCAGCAGCTTGGCGGTAGACCAAGAGACCCAGTACTTC.